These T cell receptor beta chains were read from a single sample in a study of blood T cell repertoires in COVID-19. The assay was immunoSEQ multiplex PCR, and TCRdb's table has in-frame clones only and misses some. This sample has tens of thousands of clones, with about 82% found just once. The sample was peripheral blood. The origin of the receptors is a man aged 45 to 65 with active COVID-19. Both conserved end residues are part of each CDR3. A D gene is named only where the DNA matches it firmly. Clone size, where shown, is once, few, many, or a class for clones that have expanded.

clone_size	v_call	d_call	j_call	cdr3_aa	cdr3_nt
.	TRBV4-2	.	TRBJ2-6	CASSQESSGANVLTF	TGTGCCAGCAGCCAAGAGAGCTCTGGGGCCAACGTCCTGACTTTC
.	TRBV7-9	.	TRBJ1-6	CASSYDRIDNSPLHF	TGTGCCAGCAGCTACGACAGAATCGATAATTCACCCCTCCACTTT
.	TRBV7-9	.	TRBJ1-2	CASSSYTQGEHGYTF	TGTGCCAGCAGCTCATATACACAAGGGGAACATGGCTACACCTTC
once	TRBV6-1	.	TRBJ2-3	CASSEAGEVGTDTQYF	TGTGCCAGCAGTGAAGCCGGGGAGGTGGGCACAGATACGCAGTATTTT
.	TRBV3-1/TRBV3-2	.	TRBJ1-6	CASSQGQNNSPLHF	TGTGCCAGCAGCCAAGGACAGAATAATTCACCCCTCCACTTT
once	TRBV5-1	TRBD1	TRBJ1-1	CASGAGGPMNTEAFF	TGCGCCAGCGGGGCAGGGGGACCTATGAACACTGAAGCTTTCTTT
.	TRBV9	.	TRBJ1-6	CASSVLGQGSPLHF	TGTGCCAGCAGCGTACTGGGGCAAGGTTCACCCCTCCACTTT
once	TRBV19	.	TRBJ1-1	CASSNGNTEAFF	TGTGCCAGTAGTAACGGGAACACTGAAGCTTTCTTT
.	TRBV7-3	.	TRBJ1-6	CASSLSGPNSPLHF	TGTGCCAGCAGCTTATCAGGCCCAAATTCACCCCTCCACTTT
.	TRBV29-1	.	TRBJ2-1	CSVAYNEQFF	TGCAGCGTTGCTTACAATGAGCAGTTCTTC
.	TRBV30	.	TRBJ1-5	CAWSDGHHNQPQHF	TGTGCCTGGAGCGACGGACACCACAATCAGCCCCAGCATTTT
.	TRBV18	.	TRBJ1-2	CASSRSNARPLDGYTF	TGTGCCAGCTCACGCTCTAATGCCAGGCCTTTGGATGGCTACACCTTC
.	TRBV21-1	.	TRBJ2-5	CASSKVIGGQTFQETQYF	TGTGCCAGCAGCAAAGTAATTGGCGGGCAGACCTTCCAAGAGACCCAGTACTTC
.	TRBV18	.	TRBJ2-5	CASSLGLGETQYF	TGTGCCAGCTCACTCGGACTTGGAGAGACCCAGTACTTC
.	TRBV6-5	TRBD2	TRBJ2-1	CASSPGLASYNEQFF	TGTGCCAGCAGCCCCGGACTAGCGAGTTACAATGAGCAGTTCTTC
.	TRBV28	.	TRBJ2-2	CASSLQVNTGELFF	TGTGCCAGCAGTTTACAGGTTAACACCGGGGAGCTGTTTTTT
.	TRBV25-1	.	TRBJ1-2	CASSGDRPPTNYGYTF	TGTGCCAGCAGTGGCGACAGGCCTCCCACTAACTATGGCTACACCTTC
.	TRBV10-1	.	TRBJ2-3	CASSGGTASTDTQYF	TGCGCCAGCAGTGGGGGGACTGCTAGCACAGATACGCAGTATTTT
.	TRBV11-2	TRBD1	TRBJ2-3	CASSNRDRVGTDTQYF	TGTGCCAGCAGCAACCGGGACAGGGTCGGCACAGATACGCAGTATTTT
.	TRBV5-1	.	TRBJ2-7	CASSLEAGYEQYF	TGCGCCAGCAGCTTGGAGGCGGGGTACGAGCAGTACTTC
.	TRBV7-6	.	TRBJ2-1	CASSLVHSSYNEQFF	TGTGCCAGCAGCTTAGTTCACAGCTCCTACAATGAGCAGTTCTTC
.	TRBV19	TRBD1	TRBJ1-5	CASSIGGTGFNQPQHF	TGTGCCAGTAGTATAGGAGGGACAGGGTTTAATCAGCCCCAGCATTTT
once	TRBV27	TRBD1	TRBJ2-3	CASSLYPSGTDTDTQYF	TGTGCCAGCAGTTTATACCCCTCCGGGACAGACACAGATACGCAGTATTTT
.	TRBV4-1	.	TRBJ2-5	CASSQEPPGILGETQYF	TGCGCCAGCAGCCAAGAACCCCCGGGAATCTTAGGGGAGACCCAGTACTTC
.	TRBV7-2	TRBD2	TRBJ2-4	CASSSRLAGGPNIQYF	TGTGCCAGCAGCTCGAGACTAGCGGGGGGGCCTAATATTCAGTACTTC
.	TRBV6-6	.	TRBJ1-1	CASKRANTEAFF	TGTGCCAGCAAGAGGGCGAACACTGAAGCTTTCTTT
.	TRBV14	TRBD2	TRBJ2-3	CASSQDGLAGLDTQYF	TGTGCCAGCAGCCAAGATGGGCTAGCGGGTCTAGATACGCAGTATTTT
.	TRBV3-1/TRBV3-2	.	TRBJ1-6	CASSLSRGSSPLHF	TGTGCCAGCAGCCTTAGTAGAGGGAGTTCACCCCTCCACTTT
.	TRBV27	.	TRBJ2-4	CASRQRTANIQYF	TGTGCCAGCAGACAAAGGACAGCGAACATTCAGTACTTC
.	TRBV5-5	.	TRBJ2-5	CASSWAGGLQETQYF	TGTGCCAGCAGCTGGGCTGGTGGTCTCCAAGAGACCCAGTACTTC
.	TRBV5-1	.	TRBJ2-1	CASSFEGSDSANEQFF	TGCGCCAGCAGCTTTGAAGGGTCGGACTCGGCCAATGAGCAGTTCTTC
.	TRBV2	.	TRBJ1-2	CASSRANYGYTF	TGTGCCAGCAGCCGGGCTAACTATGGCTACACCTTC
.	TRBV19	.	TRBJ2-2	CASRDRNTGELFF	TGTGCCAGTAGGGACAGGAACACCGGGGAGCTGTTTTTT
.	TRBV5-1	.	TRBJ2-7	CASSLGGTAITYEQYF	TGCGCCAGCAGCTTGGGCGGGACAGCGATAACCTACGAGCAGTACTTC
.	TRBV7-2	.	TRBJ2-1	CASSLTSAGEQFF	TGTGCCAGCAGCTTAACTTCGGCGGGGGAGCAGTTCTTC
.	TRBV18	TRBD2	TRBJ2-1	CASSPTSGGALGEQFF	TGTGCCAGCTCACCGACTAGCGGGGGGGCCTTAGGAGAGCAGTTCTTC
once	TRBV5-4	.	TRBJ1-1	CASSLARANTEAFF	TGTGCCAGCAGCTTGGCCAGGGCGAACACTGAAGCTTTCTTT
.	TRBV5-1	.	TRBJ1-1	CASSEQGYTEAFF	TGCGCCAGCAGCGAGCAGGGTTACACTGAAGCTTTCTTT
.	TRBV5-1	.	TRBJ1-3	CASSLAGQLSAGNTIYF	TGCGCCAGCAGCTTGGCCGGACAGTTATCGGCTGGAAACACCATATATTTT
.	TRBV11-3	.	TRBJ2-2	CASSGYQGNTGELFF	TGTGCCAGCAGTGGTTATCAGGGAAACACCGGGGAGCTGTTTTTT
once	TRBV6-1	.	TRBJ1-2	CASSEQGGTGYTF	TGTGCCAGCAGTGAACAGGGAGGGACGGGCTACACCTTC
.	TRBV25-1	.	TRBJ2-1	CASSVPGVGRPNEQFF	TGTGCCAGCAGTGTACCGGGAGTAGGAAGGCCCAATGAGCAGTTCTTC
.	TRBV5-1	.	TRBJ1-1	CASRQEMGTEAFF	TGCGCCAGCAGACAGGAGATGGGCACTGAAGCTTTCTTT
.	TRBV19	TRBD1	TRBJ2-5	CASSRDRAQETQYF	TGTGCCAGTAGTAGGGACAGGGCCCAAGAGACCCAGTACTTC
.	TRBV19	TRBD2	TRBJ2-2	CASSPGSGGANTGELFF	TGTGCCAGTAGTCCTGGTAGCGGGGGCGCGAACACCGGGGAGCTGTTTTTT
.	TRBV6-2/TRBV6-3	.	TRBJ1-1	CASSYSTVSTEAFF	TGTGCCAGCAGTTACTCGACAGTCTCCACTGAAGCTTTCTTT
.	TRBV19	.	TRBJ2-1	CASSIFAGPTVEQFF	TGTGCCAGTAGTATCTTCGCGGGCCCCACAGTTGAGCAGTTCTTC
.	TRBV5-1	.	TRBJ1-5	CASSLGTYSNQPQHF	TGCGCCAGCAGCTTGGGCACCTATAGCAATCAGCCCCAGCATTTT
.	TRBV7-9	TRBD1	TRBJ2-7	CASSYGRQGRDEQYF	TGTGCCAGCAGCTATGGCCGACAGGGTAGGGACGAGCAGTACTTC
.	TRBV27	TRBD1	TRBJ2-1	CATQQGATYNEQFF	TGTGCCACCCAACAGGGGGCAACCTACAATGAGCAGTTCTTC
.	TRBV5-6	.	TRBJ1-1	CASSPLGNTEAFF	TGTGCCAGCAGCCCCCTCGGGAACACTGAAGCTTTCTTT
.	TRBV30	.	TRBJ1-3	CAWRVSALARNTIYF	TGTGCCTGGAGGGTTTCGGCACTAGCCCGAAACACCATATATTTT
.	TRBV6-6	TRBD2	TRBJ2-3	CASTYVASGSTDTQYF	TGTGCCAGCACGTACGTGGCTAGCGGGAGTACAGATACGCAGTATTTT
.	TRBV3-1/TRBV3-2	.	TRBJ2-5	CASSQGLQETQYF	TGTGCCAGCAGCCAGGGACTTCAAGAGACCCAGTACTTC
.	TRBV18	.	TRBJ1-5	CASSPGQNNQPQHF	TGTGCCAGCTCACCCGGACAGAACAATCAGCCCCAGCATTTT
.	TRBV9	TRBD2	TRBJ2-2	CASSVKSGRPTNTGELFF	TGTGCCAGCAGCGTAAAGAGCGGGAGGCCGACGAACACCGGGGAGCTGTTTTTT